Described below is a single T cell receptor (beta chain) sequence and its context. The germline V gene encodes CDR1 SGHVS and CDR2 FQNEAQ. The CDR3 sequence is 16 residues long. With V trimmed by 3 bases and J by 3 bases, 9 bases remained unmatched. These data belong to a study of blood T cell repertoires in COVID-19. Background on the study: Sites in the United States, Italy and Spain provided acute and convalescent COVID-19 samples. PBMCs, B-cell-depleted T cells, or T cells provided the cDNA or gDNA that made up the material.

In the authors' methods: Estimation of nucleated cell counts was performed using reference gene primer amplification. TCRdb keeps only in-frame clones here, not all; method: immunoSEQ multiplex PCR. Clonal size and the V and J genes are those of that table, whereas D and trimming came from the DNA. This repertoire shows about 68,000 clones, roughly 80% found once; its top ten account for 8% to 9%. The chain has TRBV7-8 and TRBJ1-1; TRBD1 matches at 8 bases. Sequencing used peripheral blood. This TCR derives from a man in his fifties with active COVID-19. This CDR3 is CASSFRQGAEDTEAFF. CDR3 nucleotide sequence: TGTGCCAGCAGCTTCCGGCAGGGGGCTGAGGACACTGAAGCTTTCTTT.